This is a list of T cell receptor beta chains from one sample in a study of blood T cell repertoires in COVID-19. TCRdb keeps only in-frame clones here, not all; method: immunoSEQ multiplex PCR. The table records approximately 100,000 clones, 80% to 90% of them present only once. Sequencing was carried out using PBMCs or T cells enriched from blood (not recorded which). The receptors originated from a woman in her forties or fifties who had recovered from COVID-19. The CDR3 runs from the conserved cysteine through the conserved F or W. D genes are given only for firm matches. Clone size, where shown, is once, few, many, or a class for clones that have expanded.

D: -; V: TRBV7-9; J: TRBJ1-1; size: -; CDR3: CASSLVPQGSTEAFF; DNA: TGTGCCAGCAGCTTAGTCCCCCAGGGGAGCACTGAAGCTTTCTTT
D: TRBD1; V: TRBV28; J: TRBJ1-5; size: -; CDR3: CASSLAWDRGQQPQHF; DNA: TGTGCCAGCAGTTTAGCCTGGGACAGGGGGCAGCAGCCCCAGCATTTT
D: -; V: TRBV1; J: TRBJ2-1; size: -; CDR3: CTSSQDIRLAGDNEQFF; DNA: TGCACCAGCAGCCAAGATATTCGGCTAGCGGGAGACAATGAGCAGTTCTTC
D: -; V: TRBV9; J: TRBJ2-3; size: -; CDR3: CASSVDISTDTQYF; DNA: TGTGCCAGCAGCGTAGACATTAGCACAGATACGCAGTATTTT
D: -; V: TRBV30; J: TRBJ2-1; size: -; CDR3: CAWEQGNEQFF; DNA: TGTGCCTGGGAACAGGGAAATGAGCAGTTCTTC
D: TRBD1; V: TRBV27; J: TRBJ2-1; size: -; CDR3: CASSSENRGRLSSYNEQFF; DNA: TGTGCCAGCAGTTCCGAGAACAGGGGGCGCTTATCCTCCTACAATGAGCAGTTCTTC
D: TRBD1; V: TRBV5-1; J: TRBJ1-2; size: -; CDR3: CASSGDRGGYGYTF; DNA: TGCGCCAGCAGCGGCGACAGGGGCGGCTATGGCTACACCTTC
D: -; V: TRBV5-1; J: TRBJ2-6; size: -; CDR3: CASLPIGSGGANVLTF; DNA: TGCGCCAGCCTCCCAATCGGGTCTGGTGGGGCCAACGTCCTGACTTTC
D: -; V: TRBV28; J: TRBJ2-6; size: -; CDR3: CANSFHSGANVLTF; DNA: TGTGCCAACAGTTTCCATTCTGGGGCCAACGTCCTGACTTTC
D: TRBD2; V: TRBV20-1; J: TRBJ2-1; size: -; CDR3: CSASFAGSGDNEQFF; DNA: TGCAGTGCTAGTTTCGCGGGTAGCGGGGACAATGAGCAGTTCTTC
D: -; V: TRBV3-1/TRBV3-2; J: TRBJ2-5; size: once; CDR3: CASSQELVAAETQYF; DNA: TGTGCCAGCAGCCAAGAATTGGTAGCGGCAGAGACCCAGTACTTC
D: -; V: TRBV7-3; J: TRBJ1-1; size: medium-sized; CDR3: CASSLMGYSLNTEAFF; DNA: TGTGCCAGCAGCTTAATGGGCTACAGCCTGAACACTGAAGCTTTCTTT
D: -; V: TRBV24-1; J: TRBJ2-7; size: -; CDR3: CATSGYGYEQYF; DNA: TGTGCCACCTCGGGTTATGGTTACGAGCAGTACTTC
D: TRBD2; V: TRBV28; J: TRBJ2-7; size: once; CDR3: CASSTTRGDRLSYEQYF; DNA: TGTGCCAGCAGCACAACCCGGGGGGACCGACTTTCCTACGAGCAGTACTTC
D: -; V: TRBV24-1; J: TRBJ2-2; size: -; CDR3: CATSDFPGTRGAGELFF; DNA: TGTGCCACCAGTGATTTCCCCGGGACAAGAGGGGCCGGGGAGCTGTTTTTT
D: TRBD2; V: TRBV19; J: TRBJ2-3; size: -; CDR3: CASSRSGERADTQYF; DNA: TGTGCCAGTAGCCGGAGCGGGGAACGAGCGGATACGCAGTATTTT
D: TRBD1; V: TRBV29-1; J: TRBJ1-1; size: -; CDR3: CSVHRGMNTEAFF; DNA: TGCAGCGTCCACAGGGGGATGAACACTGAAGCTTTCTTT
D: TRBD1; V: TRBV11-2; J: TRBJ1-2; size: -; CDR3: CASRTWGRGPPYGYTF; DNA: TGTGCCAGCAGGACCTGGGGTAGGGGGCCCCCCTATGGCTACACCTTC
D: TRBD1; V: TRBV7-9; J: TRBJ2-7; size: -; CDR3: CASAQGAGPYEQYF; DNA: TGTGCCTCCGCCCAGGGGGCCGGCCCCTACGAGCAGTACTTC
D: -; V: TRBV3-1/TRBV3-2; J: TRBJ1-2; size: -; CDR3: CASSQVGAQGYTF; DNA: TGTGCCAGCAGCCAAGTAGGGGCGCAAGGCTACACCTTC
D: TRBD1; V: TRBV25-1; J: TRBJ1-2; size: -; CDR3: CASSEPGQGGGYGYTF; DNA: TGTGCCAGCAGTGAGCCCGGACAGGGAGGAGGCTATGGCTACACCTTC
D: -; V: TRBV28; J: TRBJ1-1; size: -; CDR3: CASSLNQAGLTEAFF; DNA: TGTGCCAGCAGTTTAAATCAGGCAGGGTTAACTGAAGCTTTCTTT
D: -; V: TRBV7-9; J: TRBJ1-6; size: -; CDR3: CASSEVSYNSPLHF; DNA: TGTGCCAGCAGTGAGGTTTCCTATAATTCACCCCTCCACTTT
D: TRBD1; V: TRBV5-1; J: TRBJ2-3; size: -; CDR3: CASSYATGTGAGDTQYF; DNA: TGCGCCAGCAGCTATGCGACCGGGACAGGGGCGGGAGATACGCAGTATTTT
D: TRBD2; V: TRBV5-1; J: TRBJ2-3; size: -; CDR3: CASSQAAGGLDTQYF; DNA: TGCGCCAGCAGCCAAGCAGCGGGGGGGTTAGATACGCAGTATTTT
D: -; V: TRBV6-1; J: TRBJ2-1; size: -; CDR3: CASSERDWKNEQFF; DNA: TGTGCCAGCAGTGAAAGAGACTGGAAGAATGAGCAGTTCTTC
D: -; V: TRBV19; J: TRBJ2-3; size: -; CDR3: CASSIWLSNSGDTQYF; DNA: TGTGCCAGTAGTATATGGTTATCTAATTCGGGGGATACGCAGTATTTT
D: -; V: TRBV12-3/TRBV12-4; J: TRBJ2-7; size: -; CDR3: CASSLLSQGEQYF; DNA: TGTGCCAGCAGTTTACTGTCCCAGGGTGAGCAGTACTTC
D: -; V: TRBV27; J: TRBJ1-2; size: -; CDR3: CASSSDRRRGYTF; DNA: TGTGCCAGCAGTTCAGACAGGAGACGGGGCTACACCTTC
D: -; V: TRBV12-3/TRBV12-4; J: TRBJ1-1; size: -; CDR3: CASSPSGFDDFF; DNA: TGTGCCAGCAGTCCCAGTGGCTTTGATGATTTCTTT
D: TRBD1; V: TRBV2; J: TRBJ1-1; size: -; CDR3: CASRYRTGVEAFF; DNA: TGTGCCAGCAGATACCGGACAGGGGTTGAAGCTTTCTTT
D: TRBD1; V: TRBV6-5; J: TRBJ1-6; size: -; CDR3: CASHRGQNSPLHF; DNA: TGTGCCAGCCACAGGGGACAGAATTCACCCCTCCACTTT
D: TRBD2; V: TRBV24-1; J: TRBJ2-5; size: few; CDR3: CATSDWGSGDKETQYF; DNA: TGTGCCACCAGTGACTGGGGTAGCGGGGACAAAGAGACCCAGTACTTC
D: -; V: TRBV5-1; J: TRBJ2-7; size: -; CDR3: CASSLAEGASSEQYF; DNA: TGCGCCAGCAGCTTGGCCGAAGGGGCCTCCTCCGAGCAGTACTTC
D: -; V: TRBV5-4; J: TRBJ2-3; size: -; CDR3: CASSSRAGTDTQYF; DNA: TGTGCCAGCAGCTCCAGGGCAGGCACAGATACGCAGTATTTT
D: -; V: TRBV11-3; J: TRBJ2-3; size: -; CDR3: CASSPGVSTDTQYF; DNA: TGTGCCAGCTCCCCCGGAGTGAGCACAGATACGCAGTATTTT
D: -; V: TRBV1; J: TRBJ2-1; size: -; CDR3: CTSSTAEARHEQFF; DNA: TGCACCAGCAGCACCGCCGAAGCGAGGCATGAGCAGTTCTTC
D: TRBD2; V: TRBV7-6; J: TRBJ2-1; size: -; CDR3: CASSKSPPLAGVSSYNEQFF; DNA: TGTGCCAGCAGCAAATCCCCCCCACTAGCGGGGGTCAGCTCCTACAATGAGCAGTTCTTC
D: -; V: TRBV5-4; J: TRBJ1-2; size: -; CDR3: CASSLDRVANYGYTF; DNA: TGTGCCAGCAGCTTGGACAGGGTGGCCAACTATGGCTACACCTTC
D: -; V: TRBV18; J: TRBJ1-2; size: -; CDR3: CASSPSEIPTYGYTF; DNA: TGTGCCAGCTCACCTTCGGAGATCCCCACCTATGGCTACACCTTC
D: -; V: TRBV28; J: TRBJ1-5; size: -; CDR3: CASITGEGSNQPQHF; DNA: TGTGCCAGCATTACGGGAGAGGGAAGCAATCAGCCCCAGCATTTT
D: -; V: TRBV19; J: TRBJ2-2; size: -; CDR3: CASSGGQNTGELFF; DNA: TGTGCCAGTAGCGGGGGGCAGAACACCGGGGAGCTGTTTTTT
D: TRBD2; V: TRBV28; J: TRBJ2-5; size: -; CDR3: CASSILGLAEETQYF; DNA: TGTGCCAGCAGTATCCTGGGACTAGCGGAAGAGACCCAGTACTTC
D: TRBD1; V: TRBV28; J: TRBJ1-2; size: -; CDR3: CASIPQGAGNYGYTF; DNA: TGTGCCAGCATTCCTCAGGGGGCAGGAAACTATGGCTACACCTTC
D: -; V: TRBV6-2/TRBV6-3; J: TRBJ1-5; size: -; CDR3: CASSTIGVVGNQPQHF; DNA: TGTGCCAGCAGTACGATAGGGGTCGTCGGCAATCAGCCCCAGCATTTT
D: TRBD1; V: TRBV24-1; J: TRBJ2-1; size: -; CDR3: CATEDREGSEQFF; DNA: TGTGCCACCGAAGACAGGGAAGGTAGTGAGCAGTTCTTC
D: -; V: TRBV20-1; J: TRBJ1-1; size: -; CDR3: CAGVNTEAFF; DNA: TGCGCGGGGGTGAACACTGAAGCTTTCTTT
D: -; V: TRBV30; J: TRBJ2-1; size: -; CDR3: CAWLGLSNEQFF; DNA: TGTGCCTGGCTGGGACTGTCCAATGAGCAGTTCTTC
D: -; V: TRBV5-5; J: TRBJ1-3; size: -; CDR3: CASSLSLSFGNTIYF; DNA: TGTGCCAGCAGCTTGTCCCTGAGTTTCGGAAACACCATATATTTT
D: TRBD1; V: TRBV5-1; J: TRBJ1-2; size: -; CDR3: CASSLTGVKEVDYTF; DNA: TGCGCCAGCAGCTTGACAGGGGTTAAGGAGGTCGACTACACCTTC
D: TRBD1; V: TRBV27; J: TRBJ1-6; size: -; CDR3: CASSLSTPGGQGSAPLHF; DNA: TGTGCCAGCAGTTTATCGACTCCGGGGGGACAGGGCTCAGCACCCCTCCACTTT
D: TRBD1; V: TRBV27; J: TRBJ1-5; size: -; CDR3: CASSTTGWQPQHF; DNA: TGTGCCAGCAGTACGACAGGGTGGCAGCCCCAGCATTTT
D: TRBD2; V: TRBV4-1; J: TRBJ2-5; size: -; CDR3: CASSQTSGQETQYF; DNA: TGCGCCAGCAGCCAGACTAGCGGGCAAGAGACCCAGTACTTC